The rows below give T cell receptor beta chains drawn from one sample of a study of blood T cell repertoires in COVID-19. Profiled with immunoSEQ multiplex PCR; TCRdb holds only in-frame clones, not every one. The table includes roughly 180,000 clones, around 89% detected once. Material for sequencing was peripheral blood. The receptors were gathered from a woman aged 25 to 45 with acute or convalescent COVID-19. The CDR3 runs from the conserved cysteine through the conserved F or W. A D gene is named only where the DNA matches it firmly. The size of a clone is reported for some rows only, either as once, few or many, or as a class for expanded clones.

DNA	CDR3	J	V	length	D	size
TGTGCCAGCAGCACAGTATTTGGGGACAGGGGGTTCTTC	CASSTVFGDRGFF	TRBJ2-1	TRBV7-2	13	TRBD1	.
TGTGCCAGCAGCAAAGTCTGCGAGCAGTACTTC	CASSKVCEQYF	TRBJ2-7	TRBV21-1	11	.	.
TGTGCCAGCAGCTTCTCTCAGTACCAAGAGACCCAGTACTTC	CASSFSQYQETQYF	TRBJ2-5	TRBV5-4	14	.	.
TGCAGTGCTACAGGGGCGACTGAAGCTTTCTTT	CSATGATEAFF	TRBJ1-1	TRBV20-1	11	.	.
TGTGCCTGGAGGGCCCGACGGACAGGGGTCGGAAATTCACCCCTCCACTTT	CAWRARRTGVGNSPLHF	TRBJ1-6	TRBV30	17	TRBD1	.
TGTGCCAGCAGTAACCGGGACACAAAAGAGACCCAGTACTTC	CASSNRDTKETQYF	TRBJ2-5	TRBV6-6	14	.	.
TGCGCCAGCAGCTTGGCCTCAGGGGGCGCAAACACTGAAGCTTTCTTT	CASSLASGGANTEAFF	TRBJ1-1	TRBV5-1	16	TRBD1	few
TGCGCCAGCTTCCCCTACCTGGGCCTCGACACTGAAGCTTTCTTT	CASFPYLGLDTEAFF	TRBJ1-1	TRBV23-1	15	.	.
TGTGCCACCAGCACAGGGGATTGGGAGCCCCAGCATTTT	CATSTGDWEPQHF	TRBJ1-5	TRBV15	13	.	once
TGTGCCAGCAGTGAAAAATCCGGTCGGCCCCAGCATTTT	CASSEKSGRPQHF	TRBJ1-5	TRBV6-1	13	.	.
TGTGCCACCATAAGGCGGGCCTCCTACGAGCAGTACTTC	CATIRRASYEQYF	TRBJ2-7	TRBV24-1	13	.	.
TGTGCTAGTGGTTTCTATGGGAGTGGTACGCAGTATTTT	CASGFYGSGTQYF	TRBJ2-3	TRBV12-5	13	.	.
TGTGCCTGGGGGAGTGTGATAACCAAAAACATTCAGTACTTC	CAWGSVITKNIQYF	TRBJ2-4	TRBV30	14	.	.
TGTGCCAGCTCATCCCTTAAATCCCAGCCCCAGCATTTT	CASSSLKSQPQHF	TRBJ1-5	TRBV18	13	.	few
TGTGCCAGCAGCCTAACAGGATATACGCAGTATTTT	CASSLTGYTQYF	TRBJ2-3	TRBV28	12	.	.
TGTGCCAGCAGCCCTGCGGGCGGGAATGAGCAGTTCTTC	CASSPAGGNEQFF	TRBJ2-1	TRBV3-1/TRBV3-2	13	.	.
TGTGCCAGTGCCAGGGGCCTAGCCAAAAACATTCAGTACTTC	CASARGLAKNIQYF	TRBJ2-4	TRBV19	14	.	.
TGTGCCAGCCGCTGGACTAGCGGTTACGAGCAGTACTTC	CASRWTSGYEQYF	TRBJ2-7	TRBV11-3	13	TRBD2	.
TGTGCCAGCAGCTTCCTCAATGAGCAGTTCTTC	CASSFLNEQFF	TRBJ2-1	TRBV11-3	11	.	.
TGTGCCAGCAGCCTGGACAGGGGAAGCGAGCAGTACTTC	CASSLDRGSEQYF	TRBJ2-7	TRBV5-6	13	TRBD1	.
TGCGCCAGCAGCTTAACGGGACAGGGGGCTTACGAGCAGTACTTC	CASSLTGQGAYEQYF	TRBJ2-7	TRBV5-1	15	TRBD1	.
TGTGCCAGCAGTTACTCGACAACAGGGACCCAGACCCAGTACTTC	CASSYSTTGTQTQYF	TRBJ2-5	TRBV6-6	15	.	.
TGTGCCTGGAGTCGTTCTCCCGGGGGTATACATGGCTACACCTTC	CAWSRSPGGIHGYTF	TRBJ1-2	TRBV30	15	.	.
TGTGCCAGCAGACCAGGGGGCGCGTATGGAAACACCATATATTTT	CASRPGGAYGNTIYF	TRBJ1-3	TRBV6-5	15	TRBD1	.
TGTGCCACCAGCAGAAGAAGAGGGGGCGAGACCCAGTACTTC	CATSRRRGGETQYF	TRBJ2-5	TRBV15	14	TRBD1	.
TGTGCCAGCTCACGTCAGGAGACCCAGTACTTC	CASSRQETQYF	TRBJ2-5	TRBV18	11	.	.
TGTGCCAGCAGGGTTTCGGGACTAGCCTACAATGAGCAGTTCTTC	CASRVSGLAYNEQFF	TRBJ2-1	TRBV27	15	TRBD2	once
TGTGCCAGCAGCTTAATAGAAGCGGGTGCAGATACGCAGTATTTT	CASSLIEAGADTQYF	TRBJ2-3	TRBV7-9	15	.	.
TGTGCCGCCGGGACTAGCGGGAGTAATGAGCAGTTCTTC	CAAGTSGSNEQFF	TRBJ2-1	TRBV18	13	TRBD2	.
TGTGCCTGGGGACTTGGACAGGGGCGCTGGGAGCAGTTCTTC	CAWGLGQGRWEQFF	TRBJ2-1	TRBV30	14	TRBD1	.
TGTGCCAGCAGCTTACCCCAGTCAGGTGGTCTGGAGCTGTTTTTT	CASSLPQSGGLELFF	TRBJ2-2	TRBV11-2	15	.	.
TGTGCCAGCTCACCACCCCGGGAGGGCCTGGGCGAGCAGTTCTTC	CASSPPREGLGEQFF	TRBJ2-1	TRBV18	15	TRBD2	.
TGTGCCAGCAGTTTCGGCGGGGGATACAATGAGCAGTTCTTC	CASSFGGGYNEQFF	TRBJ2-1	TRBV27	14	TRBD2	once
TGCGCCAGCCGGGGTGAGTACGGGAGGCAGTTCTTC	CASRGEYGRQFF	TRBJ2-1	TRBV5-1	12	.	.
TGTGCCAGCTGTCCCGCTGGGGCCAACGTCCTGACTTTC	CASCPAGANVLTF	TRBJ2-6	TRBV7-2	13	.	once
TGTGCCAGCAGCCTCACCCCCCGGGGTGAGCAGTTCTTC	CASSLTPRGEQFF	TRBJ2-1	TRBV11-2	13	.	.
TGTGCCTGTCGACAGGCCTATGGCTACACCTTC	CACRQAYGYTF	TRBJ1-2	TRBV30	11	.	.
TGTGCATCCGGGGGCACCGGGGAGCTGTTTTTT	CASGGTGELFF	TRBJ2-2	TRBV7-9	11	.	.
TGTGCCAGCACCCCCTACCCCGGGGGGTCAGGGGCCAACGTCCTGACTTTC	CASTPYPGGSGANVLTF	TRBJ2-6	TRBV27	17	TRBD2	.
TGTGCCAGTTTGAGGGATAGCAATCAGCCCCAGCATTTT	CASLRDSNQPQHF	TRBJ1-5	TRBV2	13	.	.
TGTGCCAGCAGCTCCGGGACTAGTCTCCTCTTC	CASSSGTSLLF	TRBJ2-1	TRBV14	11	TRBD2	.
TGTGCCAGCGGTTGGAGGCAAGAGACCCAGTACTTC	CASGWRQETQYF	TRBJ2-5	TRBV7-8	12	.	.
TGCGCCAGCAGCCCTAGCGGGAGGAACACCGGGGAGCTGTTTTTT	CASSPSGRNTGELFF	TRBJ2-2	TRBV4-1	15	TRBD2	.
TGTGCCAGTAGTATTCAGGGGACAAATTCACCCCTCCACTTT	CASSIQGTNSPLHF	TRBJ1-6	TRBV19	14	.	.
TGTGCCAGCAGCTTTCCTCGACCGGGACAGCTAGTTTACGAGCAGTACTTC	CASSFPRPGQLVYEQYF	TRBJ2-7	TRBV11-3	17	TRBD1	.
TGCGCCAGCAGCTTTGGAACAGCTTATAATGAAAAACTGTTTTTT	CASSFGTAYNEKLFF	TRBJ1-4	TRBV5-1	15	.	.
TGTGCCTGGTCGGGACTAGCGGTTAACAATGAGCAGTTCTTC	CAWSGLAVNNEQFF	TRBJ2-1	TRBV30	14	TRBD2	.
TGTGCCAGCAGAAGGACAGCCTACTACGAGCAGTACTTC	CASRRTAYYEQYF	TRBJ2-7	TRBV6-5	13	.	.
TGTGCCGCCCAGGGGTTTCCGTTAAACACCATATATTTT	CAAQGFPLNTIYF	TRBJ1-3	TRBV3-1/TRBV3-2	13	.	.
TGTGCCAGCAGCCCCAGCCGGAGCTCCTACGAGCAGTACTTC	CASSPSRSSYEQYF	TRBJ2-7	TRBV9	14	.	.
TGTGCCGCGGGGGGAGGCTCCTACAATGAGCAGTTCTTC	CAAGGGSYNEQFF	TRBJ2-1	TRBV6-6	13	TRBD2	.
TGTGCCAGCACGGACAGGGCTAACTATGGCTACACCTTC	CASTDRANYGYTF	TRBJ1-2	TRBV21-1	13	.	.
TGTGCCATCAGTGAGGCGAGACAGGGTGGATCGGAAAAACTGTTTTTT	CAISEARQGGSEKLFF	TRBJ1-4	TRBV10-3	16	TRBD1	.